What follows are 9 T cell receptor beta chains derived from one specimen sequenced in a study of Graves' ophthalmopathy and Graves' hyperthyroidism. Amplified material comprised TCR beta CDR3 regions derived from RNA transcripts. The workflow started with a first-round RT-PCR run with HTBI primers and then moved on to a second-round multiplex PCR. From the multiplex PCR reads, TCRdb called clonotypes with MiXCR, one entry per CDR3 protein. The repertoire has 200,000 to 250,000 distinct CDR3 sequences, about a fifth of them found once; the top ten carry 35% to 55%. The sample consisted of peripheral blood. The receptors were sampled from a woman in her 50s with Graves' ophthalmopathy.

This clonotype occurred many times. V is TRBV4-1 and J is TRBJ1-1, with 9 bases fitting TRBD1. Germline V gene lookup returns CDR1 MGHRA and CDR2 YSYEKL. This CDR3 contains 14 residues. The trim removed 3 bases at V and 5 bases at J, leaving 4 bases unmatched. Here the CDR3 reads CASSQTGGRTEAFF. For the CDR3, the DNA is TGCGCCAGCAGCCAGACAGGGGGGAGGACTGAAGCTTTCTTT.

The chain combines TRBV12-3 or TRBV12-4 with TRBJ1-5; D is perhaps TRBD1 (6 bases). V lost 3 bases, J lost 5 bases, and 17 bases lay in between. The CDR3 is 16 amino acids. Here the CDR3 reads CASSFNLQAGDQPQHF. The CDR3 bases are TGTGCCAGCAGTTTTAATTTACAGGCAGGGGATCAGCCCCAGCATTTT.

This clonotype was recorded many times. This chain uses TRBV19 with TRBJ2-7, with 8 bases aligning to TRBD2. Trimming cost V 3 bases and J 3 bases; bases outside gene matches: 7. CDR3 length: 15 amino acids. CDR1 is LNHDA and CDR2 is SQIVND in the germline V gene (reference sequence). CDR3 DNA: TGTGCCAGTAGTATGCCGGGACTAGGGGTCTACGAGCAGTACTTC. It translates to CASSMPGLGVYEQYF.

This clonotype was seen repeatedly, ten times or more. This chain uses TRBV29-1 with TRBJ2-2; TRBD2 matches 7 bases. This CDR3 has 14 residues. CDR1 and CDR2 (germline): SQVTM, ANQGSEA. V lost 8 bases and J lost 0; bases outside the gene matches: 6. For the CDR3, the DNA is TGCAGCCCCGGGGGGAACGCGAACACCGGGGAGCTGTTTTTT. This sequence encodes CSPGGNANTGELFF.

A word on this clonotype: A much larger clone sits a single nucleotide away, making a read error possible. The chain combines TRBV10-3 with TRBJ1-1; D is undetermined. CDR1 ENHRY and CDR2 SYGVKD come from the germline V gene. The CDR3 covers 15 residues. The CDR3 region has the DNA TGTGCCATCAGTGAGTCGGGCCGGTTTCGGACTGAAGCTTCCTTT. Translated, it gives CAISESGRFRTEASF.

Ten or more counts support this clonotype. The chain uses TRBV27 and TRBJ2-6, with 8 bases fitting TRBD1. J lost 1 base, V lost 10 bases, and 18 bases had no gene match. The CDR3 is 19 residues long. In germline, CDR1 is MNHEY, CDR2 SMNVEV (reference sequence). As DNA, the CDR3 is TGTGCCACCACACCCGGGTGGGGCAGGGGGCTTTCTGGGGCCAACGTCCTGACTTTC. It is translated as CATTPGWGRGLSGANVLTF.

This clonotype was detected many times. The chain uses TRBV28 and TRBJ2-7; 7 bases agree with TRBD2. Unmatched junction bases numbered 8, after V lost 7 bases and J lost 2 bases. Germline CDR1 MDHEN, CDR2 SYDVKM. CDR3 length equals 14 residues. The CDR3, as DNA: TGTGCCAGCAAGGAGGGCGGGGGTGCCTACGAGCAGTACTTC. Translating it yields CASKEGGGAYEQYF.

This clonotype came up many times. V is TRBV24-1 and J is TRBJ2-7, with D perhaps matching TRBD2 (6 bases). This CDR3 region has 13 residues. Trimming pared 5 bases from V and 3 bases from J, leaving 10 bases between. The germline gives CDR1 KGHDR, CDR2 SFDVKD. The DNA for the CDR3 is TGTGCCACCAGTGTAGAGGGAGGCTACGAGCAGTACTTC. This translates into CATSVEGGYEQYF.

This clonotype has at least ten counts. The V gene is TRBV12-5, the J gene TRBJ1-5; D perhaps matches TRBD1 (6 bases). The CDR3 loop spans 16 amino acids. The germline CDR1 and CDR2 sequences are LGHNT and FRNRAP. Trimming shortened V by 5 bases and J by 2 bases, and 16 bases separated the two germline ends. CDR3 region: CASGPSYGGGNQPQHF. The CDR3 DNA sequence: TGTGCTAGTGGTCCATCGTACGGGGGCGGCAATCAGCCCCAGCATTTT.